This is a list of T cell receptor beta chains from one sample in a study of blood T cells in healthy people across ages. TCRdb passed the 5' RACE reads through MiXCR, listing each CDR3 protein once. The sample lists roughly 730,000 distinct CDR3 sequences, more than 55% occurring once. The sequencing sample was made of blood. These receptors all stem from a man aged 35-49 years in good health. Both conserved end residues are part of each CDR3. D genes are given only for firm matches. Clone size is shown for a subset of rows, as once, few, many or a class of expanded clone.

-	-	TRBJ2-5	TRBV6-6	TGTGCCAGCAGTCACCGGGGGTCCTCCTACAATGAGCAGTACTTC	CASSHRGSSYNEQYF
-	TRBD2	TRBJ2-1	TRBV5-1	TGCGCCAGCAGCTTGGTCGATGGGACTAGCGGTGAGCAGTTCTTC	CASSLVDGTSGEQFF
-	-	TRBJ2-1	TRBV7-8	TGTGCCAGCAGCTATAGGCGGCTACCAGGGGAGTATGAGCAGTTCTTC	CASSYRRLPGEYEQFF
-	TRBD1	TRBJ1-2	TRBV20-1	TGCAGTGCTAGAGCCCCTTTGGGACAGGGGGAGAACTATGGCTACACCTTC	CSARAPLGQGENYGYTF
-	TRBD1	TRBJ1-2	TRBV6-6	TGTGCCAGCAGTTACGTGGGCAGGGGGCTAAATGGCTACACCTTC	CASSYVGRGLNGYTF
-	TRBD1	TRBJ2-1	TRBV28	TGTGCCAGCACCGAAGGAGCGGGACAGGGGAGGTGCGAGCAGTTCTTC	CASTEGAGQGRCEQFF
-	-	TRBJ2-3	TRBV5-1	TGCGCCAGCAGCTCCCGACGACAGGACGCCACAGATACGCAGTATTTT	CASSSRRQDATDTQYF
-	TRBD1	TRBJ1-6	TRBV29-1	TGCAGCGTTTCCGGGACAGGCCTAAATTCACCCCTCCACTTT	CSVSGTGLNSPLHF
-	TRBD1	TRBJ1-5	TRBV2	TGTGCCAGCAGTGTTGGCAGGGGGCGCGGGTATAGCAATCAGCCCCAGCATTTT	CASSVGRGRGYSNQPQHF
few	-	TRBJ2-7	TRBV20-1	TGCAGTGCAGAAAACGGGGCGGGCTCCTCCTACGAGCAGTACTTC	CSAENGAGSSYEQYF
once	-	TRBJ1-1	TRBV28	TGTGCCAGCAGGCCTGGAGGCGTGGACCAATCTCCCGCTTTCTTT	CASRPGGVDQSPAFF
-	-	TRBJ2-2	TRBV5-1	TGCGCCAGCAGCTTGGCACTCGATAACACCGGGGAGCTGTTTTTT	CASSLALDNTGELFF
-	TRBD2	TRBJ2-7	TRBV28	TGTGCCAGCAGTTTCGGGAGGGGGGTGTATATCGACGAGCAGTACTTC	CASSFGRGVYIDEQYF
-	TRBD2	TRBJ2-4	TRBV7-9	TGTGCCAGCAGCCCCTGGGGTCTAGCGGGGGAACTAGCCAAAAACATTCAGTACTTC	CASSPWGLAGELAKNIQYF
-	-	TRBJ2-7	TRBV10-3	TGTGCCTCGCAGGGCGGGTTTTCCTACAATGAGCAGTACTTC	CASQGGFSYNEQYF
-	TRBD2	TRBJ2-1	TRBV7-2	TGTGCCAGCAGCTCCGATAGCGGGAGAAGCTCCTACAATGAGCGGTTCTTC	CASSSDSGRSSYNERFF
few	-	TRBJ2-5	TRBV9	TGTGCCAGCAGCGTAGACCCGGACCAAGGGACCCAGTACTTC	CASSVDPDQGTQYF
few	-	TRBJ2-7	TRBV28	TGTGCCAGTCAGGGGGGGGTCGCCGAGCAGTACTTC	CASQGGVAEQYF
-	TRBD2	TRBJ2-3	TRBV6-8	TGTGCCAGCAGTGAAGCGGGGGGGCCGTATTCAGATACGCAGTATTTT	CASSEAGGPYSDTQYF
few	TRBD1	TRBJ2-3	TRBV15	TGTGCCACCAGCAAACCGGGACAGGGGGCAGATACGCAGTATTTT	CATSKPGQGADTQYF
-	-	TRBJ1-2	TRBV12-5	TGTGCTAGTGGTTTGAGCAGGGCGGATGGCTACACCTTC	CASGLSRADGYTF
-	-	TRBJ2-7	TRBV28	TGTGCCAGCAGTCGCAACAGCACAGGCATTACCTACGAGCAGTACTTC	CASSRNSTGITYEQYF
-	-	TRBJ2-1	TRBV2	TGTGCCAGATCCCGGGGAGAGCAGTTCTTC	CARSRGEQFF
-	TRBD2	TRBJ2-5	TRBV28	TGTGCCAGCACTACGTTCTGGGCTAGCGGGAGTGAGAAGACCCAGTACTTC	CASTTFWASGSEKTQYF
-	-	TRBJ2-2	TRBV9	TGTGCCAGCAGCGTAGTTGGCAGGGATACCGGGGAGCTGTTTTTT	CASSVVGRDTGELFF
-	-	TRBJ2-3	TRBV7-9	TGTGCCAGCAGCTTAGAGGTAGCCTCAGATACGCAGTATTTT	CASSLEVASDTQYF
-	TRBD1	TRBJ1-2	TRBV27	TGTGCCAGCAGTTTATCAGGGGGCGGCTACTATGGCTACACCTTC	CASSLSGGGYYGYTF
-	TRBD1	TRBJ2-7	TRBV4-2	TGTGCCAGCAGCCACGCACACATACCGGGACAGACCTACGAGCAGTACTTC	CASSHAHIPGQTYEQYF
few	TRBD2	TRBJ2-5	TRBV20-1	TGCAGTGTCACCCCCTTCTGGGAGGGAGGGAGTGAGACCCAGTACTTC	CSVTPFWEGGSETQYF
few	TRBD1	TRBJ1-4	TRBV7-9	TGTGCCAGCAGTTACAGGGGCCCGAATGAAAAACTGTTTTTT	CASSYRGPNEKLFF
-	-	TRBJ2-3	TRBV6-6	TGTGCCAGCAGTTCGCCCATAAGGGGTAGGGGGACAGATACGCAGTATTTT	CASSSPIRGRGTDTQYF
few	-	TRBJ2-1	TRBV3-1	TGTGCCAGCAGCCATGGTATCAGGACCAAGTTCTTC	CASSHGIRTKFF
-	TRBD1	TRBJ2-7	TRBV5-6	TGTGCCAGCAGCTCTCTGACAGGGGGAAAGGACGAGCAGTACTTC	CASSSLTGGKDEQYF
few	TRBD2	TRBJ2-7	TRBV10-3	TGTGCCATCAGTGTCATGGGGCTAGCGGGATCCTACGAGCAGTACTTC	CAISVMGLAGSYEQYF
few	-	TRBJ2-6	TRBV20-1	TGCAGTGCCGCAGCCTCAGGGTTATCGGTTAGCGGGGCCAACGTCCTGACTTTC	CSAAASGLSVSGANVLTF
-	-	TRBJ2-2	TRBV5-1	TGCGCCAGCAGCTTGGAACGGGGAACGAACACCGGGGAGCTGTTTTTT	CASSLERGTNTGELFF
-	TRBD1	TRBJ1-2	TRBV7-2	TGTGCCAGCAGCCCACTGGCGGCAGGGGGGCGGTATGGCTACACCTTC	CASSPLAAGGRYGYTF
-	-	TRBJ2-3	TRBV6-1	TGTGCCAGCAATACACTAGGAACAGATACGCAGTATTTT	CASNTLGTDTQYF
-	-	TRBJ2-5	TRBV12-3/TRBV12-4	TGTGCCAGCAGTTTAATGGCTAGCGTGCCCTATAGGGGGGAGACCCAGTACTTC	CASSLMASVPYRGETQYF
-	-	TRBJ2-6	TRBV28	TGTGCCAGCAGTTTAAGGTCTGGGCCTGGGGCCAACGTCCTGACTTTC	CASSLRSGPGANVLTF
-	-	TRBJ1-5	TRBV29-1	TGCAGCGTTGGAGTAAATAGCAATCAGCCCCAGCATTTT	CSVGVNSNQPQHF
-	-	TRBJ2-7	TRBV6-5	TGTGCCAGCAGTTCCAGGATCCCCTACGAGCAGTACTTC	CASSSRIPYEQYF
few	-	TRBJ2-5	TRBV7-2	TGTGCCAGCAGCTCTGTACTGAGAGGAGGGCAAGAGACCCAGTACTTC	CASSSVLRGGQETQYF
-	-	TRBJ1-2	TRBV9	TGTGCCAGCAGCGTAGGGTTGGGCGACTATGGCTACACCTTC	CASSVGLGDYGYTF
-	TRBD1	TRBJ2-7	TRBV20-1	TGCAGTGCTAGAGATGCCAGAGGGGGCAGGTGGGAGCAGTACTTC	CSARDARGGRWEQYF
-	TRBD1	TRBJ1-1	TRBV12-3/TRBV12-4	TGTGCCAGCGTTCTGAGCGACAGGGAGGCAGCTTTCTTT	CASVLSDREAAFF
-	-	TRBJ1-1	TRBV12-3/TRBV12-4	TGTGCCAGCAGTTTCGGCCTCAGGGTCCGGGACACTGAAGCTTTCTTT	CASSFGLRVRDTEAFF
few	-	TRBJ2-3	TRBV29-1	TGCAGCGTCGGATGGCCCCGATTTACCCCAGATACGCAGTATTTT	CSVGWPRFTPDTQYF
-	TRBD2	TRBJ2-1	TRBV7-2	TGTGCCAGCATCGGCGGGGGGACGGATCAAAAGTTCTTC	CASIGGGTDQKFF
-	-	TRBJ2-1	TRBV11-3	TGTGCCAGCAGCTCCCTCCTGGGCACTCCCAGCTCCTACAATGAGCAGTTCTTC	CASSSLLGTPSSYNEQFF
few	TRBD1	TRBJ2-7	TRBV28	TGTGCCAGCAGACGACCCGGGACAGGGGACTCCTACGAGCAGTACTTC	CASRRPGTGDSYEQYF
-	-	TRBJ2-5	TRBV29-1	TGCAGCGTTGTATGGGGCCGGGAGACCCAGTACTTC	CSVVWGRETQYF
few	TRBD1	TRBJ2-5	TRBV12-3/TRBV12-4	TGTGCCAGCAGTTTAGGCCGACAGGGAACCCAGTACTTC	CASSLGRQGTQYF
-	-	TRBJ2-7	TRBV5-5	TGTGCCAGCAGCTTGGCCGGGGGTTCCGAGCAGTACTTC	CASSLAGGSEQYF
-	-	TRBJ2-1	TRBV7-2	TGTGCCAGCAGCCAAAATCCCCTCGGCACCCAGTTCTTC	CASSQNPLGTQFF